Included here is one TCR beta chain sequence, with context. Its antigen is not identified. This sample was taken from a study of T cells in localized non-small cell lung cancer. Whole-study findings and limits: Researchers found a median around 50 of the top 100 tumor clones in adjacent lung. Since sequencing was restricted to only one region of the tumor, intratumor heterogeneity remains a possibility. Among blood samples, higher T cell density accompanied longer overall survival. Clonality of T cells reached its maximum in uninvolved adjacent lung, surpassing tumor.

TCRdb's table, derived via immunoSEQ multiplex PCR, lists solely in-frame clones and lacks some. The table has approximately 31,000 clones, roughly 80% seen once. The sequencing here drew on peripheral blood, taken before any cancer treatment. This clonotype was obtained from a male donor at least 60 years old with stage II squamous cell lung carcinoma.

CDR3 residues: CAISETRDTDTQYF. The CDR3 nucleotides read TGTGCCATCAGTGAGACCCGGGACACAGATACGCAGTATTTT. V and J are TRBV10-3 and TRBJ2-3; the D gene is possibly TRBD2 (5 bases). Germline V gene sequence: CDR1 ENHRY, CDR2 SYGVKD. This CDR3 contains 14 residues. V lost 2 bases to trimming and J lost 2 bases, with 8 bases between them.